Below, one T cell receptor beta chain is given with its context. The sample is drawn from a study of TIL therapy for anti-PD-1-resistant metastatic lung cancer. This was the immunoSEQ v3 assay. The table came from immunoSEQ multiplex PCR; TCRdb's copy has only in-frame clones and leaves some out. This table holds some 13,000 clones, roughly two thirds found once. Time point given: pre-treatment sample, taken before nivolumab and TIL therapy. Pleural nodules or supraclavicular lymph nodes made up most of the excised metastases sampled. The CDR3 is 16 residues long. V lost 2 bases and J lost 2; bases outside the gene matches: 5. Germline CDR1 is SGHDT and CDR2 is YYEEEE.

Sequencing used tumor tissue, obtained at baseline. The chain joins TRBV5-6 to TRBJ1-5, with 9 bases matching TRBD1. The origin of this receptor is a woman aged 30 to 85 with non-small cell lung cancer. CDR3 sequence reads: CASSFTGGRGNQPQHF. DNA of the CDR3: TGTGCCAGCAGCTTTACAGGGGGCAGGGGCAATCAGCCCCAGCATTTT.